The clone carrying this TCR beta chain was detected only once. A sample-barcoded 5' primer and a J-beta primer mix were used in a second PCR of about 6 to 12 cycles. Each cDNA was tagged by a template-switch adaptor containing 12 random nucleotides. TCRdb analysed the 5' RACE reads with MiXCR anew, one entry per CDR3 protein. Of 1.5 million to 2 million distinct CDR3 sequences in the sample, 39% were seen once. Donors were healthy Caucasian individuals from Russia aged about 6 to 90. Per sample, extraction of total RNA gave at least 5 micrograms in every case. This record belongs to a study of blood T cells in healthy people across ages. The CDR3 contains 14 residues. Trimming pared 5 bases from V and 7 bases from J, leaving 17 bases between. Per germline, CDR1 KGHSH and CDR2 LQKENI.

Sequences were obtained from blood. This sequence joins TRBV18 and TRBJ1-2; TRBD1 might be the D (5 bases). The TCR sequence derives from a human donor in good health. CDR3 nucleotide sequence: TGTGCCAGCTCAGCAGACTCCGGGACCTGTGGCTACACCTTC. Translating it yields CASSADSGTCGYTF.